Presented here are 18 T cell receptor beta chains from one specimen sequenced in a study of blood T cell repertoires in COVID-19. Generated by immunoSEQ multiplex PCR, the TCRdb table keeps only in-frame clones and is missing some. The repertoire consists of 120,000 or so clones, with 90% occurring once and the leading ten covering roughly 4.5%. Sample: peripheral blood. The receptors shown here come from a man aged 55 to 70 with COVID-19, enrolled during active disease.

The CDR3 reads CASSSGQGASYEQYF. DNA of the CDR3: TGTGCCAGCAGTTCGGGGCAGGGGGCCTCCTACGAGCAGTACTTC. The chain links TRBV6-6 to TRBJ2-7, with TRBD1 matching 8 bases. The CDR3 is 15 amino acids. CDR1 is MNHNY and CDR2 is SVGAGI in the germline V gene (reference sequence). Unmatched junction bases numbered 5, after V lost 4 bases and J lost 0 bases.

This chain connects TRBV5-4 to TRBJ1-3; D is perhaps TRBD1 (6 bases). This CDR3 is 17 amino acids long. The germline V gene encodes CDR1 SGHNT and CDR2 YYREEE (reference sequence). V was clipped by 4 bases and J by 1 base, with 18 bases between them. The CDR3 here is CASSGDVTGFSGNTIYF. As DNA, the CDR3 is TGTGCCAGCAGCGGGGACGTGACAGGCTTTTCTGGAAACACCATATATTTT.

The chain is built from TRBV18 and TRBJ1-1; D is unresolved. Trimming took off 4 bases at V and 6 bases at J, with 9 bases between the two ends. This CDR3 region has 12 residues. Germline assignment: CDR1 KGHSH and CDR2 LQKENI. DNA of the CDR3: TGTGCCAGCTCACTCAGAATCGCTGAAGCTTTCTTT. Amino acids: CASSLRIAEAFF.

V and J are TRBV4-1 and TRBJ1-5; 7 nucleotides agree with TRBD1. The germline gives CDR1 MGHRA, CDR2 YSYEKL. V shed 3 bases and J 5 bases; nucleotides not matched to a gene: 4. CDR3 length: 14 amino acids. CDR3 sequence (DNA): TGCGCCAGCAGCCACAGGACAGGAGATCAGCCCCAGCATTTT. The encoded protein is CASSHRTGDQPQHF.

The chain uses TRBV28 and TRBJ2-1; a weak D match, TRBD2 (6 bases). Per the germline V gene, CDR1 is MDHEN and CDR2 is SYDVKM. The CDR3 sequence is 15 residues long. Trimming removed 3 bases from V and 9 bases from J, with 18 bases in between. The CDR3 sequence is CASSLTSGRGGEQFF. CDR3 DNA: TGTGCCAGCAGTTTGACGAGCGGGCGTGGCGGTGAGCAGTTCTTC. Drawing the rest from reference TRBV28 and TRBJ2-1, the complete variable domain is DVKVTQSSRYLVKRTGEKVFLECVQDMDHENMFWYRQDPGLGLRLIYFSYDVKMKEKGDIPEGYSVSREKKERFSLILESASTNQTSMYLCASSLTSGRGGEQFFGPGTRLTVL.

In this sample, this clone turned up a few times. V usage is TRBV18 and J usage is TRBJ2-7; 7 bases fit TRBD1. The CDR3 runs 15 residues. Germline CDR1 KGHSH, CDR2 LQKENI. V shed 3 bases and J 4 bases; nucleotides not matched to a gene: 9. CDR3 sequence (DNA): TGTGCCAGCTCACCCCCGGGACAGAGGGGATACGAGCAGTACTTC. Translation: CASSPPGQRGYEQYF.

The chain carries TRBV6-1 and TRBJ1-4; D gene ambiguous. Germline CDR1 is MNHNS and CDR2 is SASEGT. The CDR3 contains 14 residues. The V end lost 0 bases, the J end lost 5 bases, and 7 bases lay between the germline ends. The CDR3 is CASSEADKNEKLFF. In DNA form, the CDR3 reads TGTGCCAGCAGTGAAGCCGACAAGAATGAAAAACTGTTTTTT.

The gene calls are TRBV28 and TRBJ2-5; 16 bases match TRBD2. Unmatched junction bases numbered 7, after V lost 6 bases and J lost 3 bases. Germline CDR1 MDHEN, CDR2 SYDVKM. The CDR3 is made up of 17 amino acids. The DNA of the CDR3 is TGTGCCAGCAGCCTCGGGACTAGCGGGAGGGCCGAAGAGACCCAGTACTTC. Translated, it gives CASSLGTSGRAEETQYF. Full variable domain (outside the CDR3, taken from reference TRBV28 and TRBJ2-5): DVKVTQSSRYLVKRTGEKVFLECVQDMDHENMFWYRQDPGLGLRLIYFSYDVKMKEKGDIPEGYSVSREKKERFSLILESASTNQTSMYLCASSLGTSGRAEETQYFGPGTRLLVL.

The rearrangement joins TRBV28 to TRBJ2-5; 7 nucleotides line up with TRBD2. The CDR3 loop spans 14 amino acids. V shed 11 bases and J 2 bases; nucleotides not matched to a gene: 11. Germline loops: CDR1 MDHEN, CDR2 SYDVKM. CDR3 DNA sequence: TGTGCCTCCTCAGGCCCTAGCGGACAAGAGACCCAGTACTTC. Amino acid sequence: CASSGPSGQETQYF.

The V and J genes are TRBV6-6 and TRBJ1-2; 7 positions agree with TRBD1. The germline CDR1 and CDR2 sequences are MNHNY and SVGAGI (reference sequence). Trimming cost V 2 bases and J 4 bases; bases outside gene matches: 4. There are 14 residues in the CDR3. This chain's CDR3 is CASSYPTGSYGYTF. The CDR3 DNA is TGTGCCAGCAGTTACCCGACAGGGTCCTATGGCTACACCTTC.

This clone was counted between two and nine times. The rearrangement links TRBV9 to TRBJ2-2; TRBD1 aligns across 7 bases. This CDR3 comprises 15 residues. Germline loops: CDR1 SGDLS, CDR2 YYNGEE. With V trimmed by 0 bases and J by 7 bases, 6 bases remained unmatched. CDR3 coding DNA: TGTGCCAGCAGCGTAGGACAGGGACACGGCGGGGAGCTGTTTTTT. The encoded protein is CASSVGQGHGGELFF.

The CDR3 spells CASSWGLMGEQYF. The CDR3 coding sequence is TGTGCCAGCAGTTGGGGCCTTATGGGAGAGCAGTACTTC. The chain is built from TRBV27 and TRBJ2-7, with D maybe TRBD1 (5 bases). Trimming pared 4 bases from V and 7 bases from J, leaving 14 bases between. There are 13 residues in the CDR3. Germline V gene lookup returns CDR1 MNHEY and CDR2 SMNVEV (reference sequence).

This sequence joins TRBV27 and TRBJ2-5, with TRBD1 as a possible D gene (6 bases). This CDR3 is built from 14 residues. Germline loops: CDR1 MNHEY, CDR2 SMNVEV (reference sequence). V was shortened by 4 bases and J by 5 bases, with 14 bases between the two germline ends. The CDR3: CASSWGRGRETQYF. The CDR3 nucleotides read TGTGCCAGCAGTTGGGGCAGGGGTCGTGAGACCCAGTACTTC.

The gene calls are TRBV6-5 and TRBJ2-7, with TRBD2 matching over 14 bases. Germline CDR1 and CDR2: MNHEY and SVGAGI. The CDR3 runs to 15 residues. V dropped 5 bases and J dropped 2; count of bases not matched to a gene: 2. The CDR3 loop reads CASSPGLAGAYEQYF. CDR3 coding DNA: TGTGCCAGCAGTCCGGGACTAGCGGGGGCCTACGAGCAGTACTTC.

The chain carries TRBV2 and TRBJ1-1; the D is unclear. V was clipped by 5 bases and J by 6 bases, with 22 bases between them. The CDR3 has 16 residues. Germline loops: CDR1 SNHLY, CDR2 FYNNEI. This CDR3 reads CASSPYVGSGDAEAFF. CDR3 coding DNA: TGTGCCAGCAGTCCCTATGTGGGTTCCGGGGATGCTGAAGCTTTCTTT.

J is TRBJ1-6 and V is TRBV30, with TRBD1 as a possible D gene (6 bases). The CDR3 contains 14 residues. The germline V and J ends were trimmed by 2 bases and 4 bases, with 9 bases remaining between them. Germline V gene sequence: CDR1 GTSNPN, CDR2 SVGIG (reference sequence). In DNA form, the CDR3 reads TGTGCCTGGAGTCCAGGGGCTTATAATTCACCCCTCCACTTT. Its protein product is CAWSPGAYNSPLHF.

This clone was seen a handful of times. The CDR3 reads CASSLVLLADYNEQFF. The CDR3 DNA reads as TGTGCCAGCAGCTTAGTTCTACTAGCGGATTACAATGAGCAGTTCTTC. J is TRBJ2-1 and V is TRBV11-2, with 8 positions matching TRBD2. V was clipped by 1 base and J by 4 bases; unmatched bases: 6. Per the germline V gene, CDR1 is SGHAT and CDR2 is FQNNGV. The CDR3 length is 16 residues.

The chain is built from TRBV12-5 and TRBJ2-1; 9 positions match TRBD1. CDR1 and CDR2 from the germline V gene are LGHNT and FRNRAP. V shed 4 bases, J shed 2 bases, and the junction held 12 bases outside the gene matches. The CDR3 consists of 18 residues. This CDR3 is CASGSLLGRDRAYNEQFF. The CDR3 coding sequence is TGTGCTAGTGGTTCGCTACTTGGGAGGGACAGGGCCTACAATGAGCAGTTCTTC.